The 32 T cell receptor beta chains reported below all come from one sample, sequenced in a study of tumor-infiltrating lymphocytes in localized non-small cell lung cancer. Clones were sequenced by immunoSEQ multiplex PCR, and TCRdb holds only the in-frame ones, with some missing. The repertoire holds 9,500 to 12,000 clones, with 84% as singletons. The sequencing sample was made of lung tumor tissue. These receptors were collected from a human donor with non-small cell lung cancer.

The CDR3: CAWSPSDTQYF. The CDR3 nucleotides read TGTGCCTGGAGTCCTTCAGATACGCAGTATTTT. The chain combines TRBV30 with TRBJ2-3; D unclear. Germline CDR1 is GTSNPN and CDR2 is SVGIG (reference sequence). Trimming took 2 bases from V and 4 from J, leaving 4 bases between them. This CDR3 has 11 residues.

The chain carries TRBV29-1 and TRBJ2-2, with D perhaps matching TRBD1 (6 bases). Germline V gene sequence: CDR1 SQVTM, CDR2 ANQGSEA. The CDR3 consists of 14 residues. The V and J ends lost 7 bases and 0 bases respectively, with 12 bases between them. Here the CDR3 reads CSGQVTANTGELFF. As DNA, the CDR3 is TGCAGCGGACAGGTTACAGCGAACACCGGGGAGCTGTTTTTT.

This CDR3 is CASSLGGTGSNQPQHF. Written as DNA, the CDR3 is TGCGCCAGCAGCTTGGGCGGGACAGGCAGCAATCAGCCCCAGCATTTT. The chain has TRBV5-1 and TRBJ1-5, with TRBD1 matching 8 bases. V was clipped by 0 bases and J by 1 base; unmatched bases: 3. CDR3 size: 16 residues. Germline loops: CDR1 SGHRS, CDR2 YFSETQ.

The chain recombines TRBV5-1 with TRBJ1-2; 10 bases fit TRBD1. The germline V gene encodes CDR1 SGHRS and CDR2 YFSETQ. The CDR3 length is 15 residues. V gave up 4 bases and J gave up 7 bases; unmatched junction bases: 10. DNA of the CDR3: TGCGCCAGCAGCGGAACCGGACAGGGGGTAGTTGGCTACACCTTC. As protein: CASSGTGQGVVGYTF.

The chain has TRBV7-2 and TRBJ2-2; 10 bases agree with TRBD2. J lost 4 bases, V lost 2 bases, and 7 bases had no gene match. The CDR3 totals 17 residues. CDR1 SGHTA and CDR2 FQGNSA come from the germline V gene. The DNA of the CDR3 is TGTGCCAGCAGCTTATCCCAGCGGGAGGGCCTCACCGGGGAGCTGTTTTTT. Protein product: CASSLSQREGLTGELFF. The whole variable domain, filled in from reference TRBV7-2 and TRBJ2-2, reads GAGVSQSPSNKVTEKGKDVELRCDPISGHTALYWYRQSLGQGLEFLIYFQGNSAPDKSGLPSDRFSAERTGGSVSTLTIQRTQQEDSAVYLCASSLSQREGLTGELFFGEGSRLTVL.

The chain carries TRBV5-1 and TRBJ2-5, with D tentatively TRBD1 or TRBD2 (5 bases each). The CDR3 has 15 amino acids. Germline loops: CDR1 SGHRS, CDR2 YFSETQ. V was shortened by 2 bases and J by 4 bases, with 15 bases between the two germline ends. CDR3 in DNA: TGCGCCAGCAGCTTAGAGGGACCGGGACGAGAGACCCAGTACTTC. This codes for CASSLEGPGRETQYF. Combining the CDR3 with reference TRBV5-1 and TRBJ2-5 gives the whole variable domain KAGVTQTPRYLIKTRGQQVTLSCSPISGHRSVSWYQQTPGQGLQFLFEYFSETQRNKGNFPGRFSGRQFSNSRSEMNVSTLELGDSALYLCASSLEGPGRETQYFGPGTRLLVL.

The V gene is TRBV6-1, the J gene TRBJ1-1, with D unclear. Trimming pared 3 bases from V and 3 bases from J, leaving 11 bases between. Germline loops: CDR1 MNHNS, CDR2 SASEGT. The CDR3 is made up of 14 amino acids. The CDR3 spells CASSELQRDTEAFF. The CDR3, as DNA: TGTGCCAGCAGTGAGCTGCAGCGGGACACTGAAGCTTTCTTT.

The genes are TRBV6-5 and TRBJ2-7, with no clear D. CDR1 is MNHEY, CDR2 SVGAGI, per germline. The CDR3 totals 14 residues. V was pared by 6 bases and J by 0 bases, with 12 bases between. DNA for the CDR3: TGTGCCAGCAGCACCAGGCGGCCCTCCTACGAGCAGTACTTC. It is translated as CASSTRRPSYEQYF.

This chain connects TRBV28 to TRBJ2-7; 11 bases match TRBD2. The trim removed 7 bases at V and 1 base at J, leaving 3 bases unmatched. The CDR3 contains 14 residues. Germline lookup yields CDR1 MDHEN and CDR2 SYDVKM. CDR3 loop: CASMRLAGSYEQYF. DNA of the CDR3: TGTGCCAGCATGCGACTAGCGGGGTCCTACGAGCAGTACTTC.

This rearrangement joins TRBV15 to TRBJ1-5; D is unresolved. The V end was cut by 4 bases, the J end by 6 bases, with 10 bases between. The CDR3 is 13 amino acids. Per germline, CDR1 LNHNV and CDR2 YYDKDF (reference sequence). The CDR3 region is CATSTHESQPQHF. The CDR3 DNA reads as TGTGCCACCAGCACCCATGAAAGTCAGCCCCAGCATTTT.

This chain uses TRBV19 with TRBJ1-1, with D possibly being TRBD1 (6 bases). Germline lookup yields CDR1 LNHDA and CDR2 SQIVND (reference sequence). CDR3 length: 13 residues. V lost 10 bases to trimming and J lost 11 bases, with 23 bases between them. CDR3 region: CATNRAQGSRAFF. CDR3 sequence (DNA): TGTGCCACTAACAGGGCGCAGGGGTCGAGGGCTTTCTTT.

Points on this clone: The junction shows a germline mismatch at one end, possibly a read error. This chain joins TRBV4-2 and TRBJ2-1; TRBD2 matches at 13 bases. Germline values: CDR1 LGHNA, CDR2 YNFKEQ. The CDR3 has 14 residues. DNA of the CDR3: TGTGCCATCAGCCCGGGACTAGCGGGGAATGAGCAGTTCTTC. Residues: CAISPGLAGNEQFF.

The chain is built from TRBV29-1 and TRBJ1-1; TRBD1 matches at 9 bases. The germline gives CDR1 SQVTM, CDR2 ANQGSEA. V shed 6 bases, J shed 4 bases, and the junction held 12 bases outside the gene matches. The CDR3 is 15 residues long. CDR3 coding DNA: TGCAGCGTCGGGACAGGGCAGGTGGGTGGCACTGAAGCTTTCTTT. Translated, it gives CSVGTGQVGGTEAFF.

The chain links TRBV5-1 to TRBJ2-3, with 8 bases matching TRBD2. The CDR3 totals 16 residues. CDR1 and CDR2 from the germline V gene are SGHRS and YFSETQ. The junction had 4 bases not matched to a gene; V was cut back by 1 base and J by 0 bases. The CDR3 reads CASSLSSGDSTDTQYF. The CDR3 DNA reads TGCGCCAGCAGCTTGAGTAGCGGGGATAGCACAGATACGCAGTATTTT.

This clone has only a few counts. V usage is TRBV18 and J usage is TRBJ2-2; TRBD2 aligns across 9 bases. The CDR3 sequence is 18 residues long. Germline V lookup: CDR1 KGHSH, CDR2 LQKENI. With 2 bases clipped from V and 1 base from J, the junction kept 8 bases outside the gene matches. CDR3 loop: CASSPNSGGTLNTGELFF. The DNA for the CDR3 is TGTGCCAGCTCACCAAACAGCGGGGGGACCCTGAACACCGGGGAGCTGTTTTTT.

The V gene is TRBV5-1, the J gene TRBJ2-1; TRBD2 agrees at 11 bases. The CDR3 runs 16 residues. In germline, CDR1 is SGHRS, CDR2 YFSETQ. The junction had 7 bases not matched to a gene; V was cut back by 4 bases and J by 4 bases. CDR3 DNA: TGCGCCAGCAGCATTATAGCGGGAGGGCCTTACAATGAGCAGTTCTTC. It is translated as CASSIIAGGPYNEQFF.

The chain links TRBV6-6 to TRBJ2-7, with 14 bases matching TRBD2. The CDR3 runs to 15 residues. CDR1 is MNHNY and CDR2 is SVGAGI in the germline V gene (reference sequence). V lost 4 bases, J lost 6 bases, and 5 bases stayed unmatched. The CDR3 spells CASSLTSGGASEQYF. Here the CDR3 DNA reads TGTGCCAGCAGTTTGACTAGCGGGGGGGCCTCCGAGCAGTACTTC.

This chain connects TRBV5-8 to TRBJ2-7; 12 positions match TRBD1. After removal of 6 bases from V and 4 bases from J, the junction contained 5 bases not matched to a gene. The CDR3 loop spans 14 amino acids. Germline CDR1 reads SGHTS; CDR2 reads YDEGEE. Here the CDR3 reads CASKGTGGSYEQYF. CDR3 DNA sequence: TGTGCCAGCAAAGGGACAGGGGGCTCGTACGAGCAGTACTTC.

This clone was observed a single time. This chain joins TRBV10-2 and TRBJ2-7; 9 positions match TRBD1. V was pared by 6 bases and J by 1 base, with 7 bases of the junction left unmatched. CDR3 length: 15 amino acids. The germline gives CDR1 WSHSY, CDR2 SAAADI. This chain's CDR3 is CASRQGTGPSYEQYF. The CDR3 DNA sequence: TGCGCCAGCAGACAAGGGACAGGGCCGTCCTACGAGCAGTACTTC.

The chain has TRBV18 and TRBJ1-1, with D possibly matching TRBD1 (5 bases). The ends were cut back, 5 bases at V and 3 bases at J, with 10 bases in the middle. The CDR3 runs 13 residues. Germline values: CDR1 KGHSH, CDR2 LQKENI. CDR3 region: CASSSTQDTEAFF. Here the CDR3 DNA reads TGTGCCAGCTCATCTACACAGGACACTGAAGCTTTCTTT. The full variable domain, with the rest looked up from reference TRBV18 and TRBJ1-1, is NAGVMQNPRHLVRRRGQEARLRCSPMKGHSHVYWYRQLPEEGLKFMVYLQKENIIDESGMPKERFSAEFPKEGPSILRIQQVVRGDSAAYFCASSSTQDTEAFFGQGTRLTVV.

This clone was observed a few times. The CDR3 bases are TGTGCCAGCAGTGGACAGTTTGGTGAAAAACTGTTTTTT. Translated: CASSGQFGEKLFF. The chain has TRBV2 and TRBJ1-4, with a weak D call TRBD1 (5 bases). The CDR3 spans 13 residues. The V end was cut by 4 bases, the J end by 7 bases, with 10 bases between. The V gene's germline CDR1 is SNHLY and CDR2 FYNNEI.

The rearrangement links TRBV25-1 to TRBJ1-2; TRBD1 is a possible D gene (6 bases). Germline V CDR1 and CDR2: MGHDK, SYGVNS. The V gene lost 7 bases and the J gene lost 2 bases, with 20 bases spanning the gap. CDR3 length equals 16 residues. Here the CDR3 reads CASTFRGGQINYGYTF. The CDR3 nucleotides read TGTGCCAGCACCTTCAGAGGTGGACAGATCAACTATGGCTACACCTTC.

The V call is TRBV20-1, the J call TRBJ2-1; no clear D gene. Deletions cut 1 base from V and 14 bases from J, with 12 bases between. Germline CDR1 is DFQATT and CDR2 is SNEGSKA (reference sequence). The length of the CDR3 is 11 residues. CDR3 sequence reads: CSARAGVEKFF. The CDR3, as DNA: TGCAGTGCTAGAGCTGGGGTGGAAAAGTTCTTC.

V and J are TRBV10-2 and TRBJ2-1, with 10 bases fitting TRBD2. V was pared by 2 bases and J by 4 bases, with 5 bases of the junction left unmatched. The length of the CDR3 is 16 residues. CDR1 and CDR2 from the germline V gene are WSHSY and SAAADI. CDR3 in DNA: TGCGCCAGCAGTGAGGAGGGGGGACTAGCGTACAATGAGCAGTTCTTC. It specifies CASSEEGGLAYNEQFF.

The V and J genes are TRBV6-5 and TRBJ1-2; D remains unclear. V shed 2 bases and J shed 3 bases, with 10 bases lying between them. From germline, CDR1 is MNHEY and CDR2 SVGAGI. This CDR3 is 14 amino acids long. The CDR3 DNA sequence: TGTGCCAGCAGTTACGGACCCTCAGACTATGGCTACACCTTC. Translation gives CASSYGPSDYGYTF.

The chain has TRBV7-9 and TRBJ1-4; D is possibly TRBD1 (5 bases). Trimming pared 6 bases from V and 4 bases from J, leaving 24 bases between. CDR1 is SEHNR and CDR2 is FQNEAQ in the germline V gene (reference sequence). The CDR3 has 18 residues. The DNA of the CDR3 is TGTGCCAGCAGTCGGGGCCAGACCTTTGGGCTTAATAATGAAAAACTGTTTTTT. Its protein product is CASSRGQTFGLNNEKLFF.

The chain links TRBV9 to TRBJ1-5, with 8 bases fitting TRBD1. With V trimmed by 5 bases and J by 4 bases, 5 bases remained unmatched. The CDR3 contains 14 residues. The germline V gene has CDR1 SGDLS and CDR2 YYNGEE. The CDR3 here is CASSQGAGNQPQHF. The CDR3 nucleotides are TGTGCCAGCAGTCAGGGGGCAGGGAATCAGCCCCAGCATTTT.

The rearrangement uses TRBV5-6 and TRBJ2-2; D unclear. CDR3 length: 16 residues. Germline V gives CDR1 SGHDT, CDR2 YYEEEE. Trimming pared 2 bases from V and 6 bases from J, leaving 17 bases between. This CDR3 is CASSLDVGVGSGELFF. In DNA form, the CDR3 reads TGTGCCAGCAGCTTAGACGTCGGAGTCGGTTCCGGGGAGCTGTTTTTT.

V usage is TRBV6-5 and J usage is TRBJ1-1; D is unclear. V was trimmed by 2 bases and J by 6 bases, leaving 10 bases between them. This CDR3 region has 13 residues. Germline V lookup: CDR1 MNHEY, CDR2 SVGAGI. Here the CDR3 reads CASSYAEVAEAFF. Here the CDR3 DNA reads TGTGCCAGCAGTTACGCGGAGGTGGCTGAAGCTTTCTTT.

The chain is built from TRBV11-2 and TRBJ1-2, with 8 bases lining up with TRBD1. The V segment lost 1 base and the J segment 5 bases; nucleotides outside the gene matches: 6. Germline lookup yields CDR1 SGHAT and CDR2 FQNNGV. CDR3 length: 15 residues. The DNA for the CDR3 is TGTGCCAGCAGCTTAGGTCAGGGGGCGCGGTATGGCTACACCTTC. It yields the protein CASSLGQGARYGYTF. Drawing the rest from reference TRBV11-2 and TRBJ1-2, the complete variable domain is EAGVAQSPRYKIIEKRQSVAFWCNPISGHATLYWYQQILGQGPKLLIQFQNNGVVDDSQLPKDRFSAERLKGVDSTLKIQPAKLEDSAVYLCASSLGQGARYGYTFGSGTRLTVV.

The CDR3 is CASTWTGQGAQHF. The DNA for the CDR3 is TGTGCCAGCACTTGGACCGGCCAAGGAGCCCAGCATTTT. V usage is TRBV2 and J usage is TRBJ1-5, with D uncertain. Germline values: CDR1 SNHLY, CDR2 FYNNEI. The V and J ends lost 7 bases and 11 bases respectively, with 18 bases between them. The CDR3 has 13 residues.

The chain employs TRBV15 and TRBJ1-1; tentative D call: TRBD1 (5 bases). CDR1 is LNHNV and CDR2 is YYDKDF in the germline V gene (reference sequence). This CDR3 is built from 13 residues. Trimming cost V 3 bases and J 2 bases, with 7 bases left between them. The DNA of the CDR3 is TGTGCCACCAGCAGCGGACACAACACTGAAGCTTTCTTT. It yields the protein CATSSGHNTEAFF.